Presented here are 20 T cell receptor beta chains from one specimen sequenced in a study of PD-1 blockade in classical Hodgkin lymphoma. Sequenced by immunoSEQ multiplex PCR; TCRdb stores in-frame clones only, minus some. The sample holds approximately 27,000 clones, approximately 80% seen once. Described time point: cycle 4 day 1 (C4D1), after more than five weeks of nivolumab. The patients all showed relapse after autologous stem cell transplantation, while their brentuximab vedotin exposure varied. Specimen: peripheral blood mononuclear cells (PBMCs), collected before the fourth cycle of nivolumab. The receptors derive from a human donor with classical Hodgkin lymphoma.

The chain is built from TRBV6-5 and TRBJ1-6; D call uncertain. The V gene lost 6 bases and the J gene lost 1 base, with 7 bases spanning the gap. The germline CDR1 and CDR2 sequences are MNHEY and SVGAGI. This CDR3 is built from 14 residues. CDR3: CASSARSYNSPLHF. CDR3 in DNA: TGTGCCAGCAGCGCCCGATCCTATAATTCACCCCTCCACTTT.

The chain is built from TRBV7-2 and TRBJ1-1, with a possible D match to TRBD1 (5 bases). Trimming pared 1 base from V and 3 bases from J, leaving 21 bases between. The CDR3 has 18 residues. Germline V gene lookup returns CDR1 SGHTA and CDR2 FQGNSA. This CDR3 reads CASSLGVGLGDLDTEAFF. The CDR3 nucleotides are TGTGCCAGCAGCTTAGGGGTAGGGTTGGGGGATTTAGACACTGAAGCTTTCTTT.

This clone was seen a single time. The J gene is TRBJ2-3, the V gene TRBV28; perhaps D is TRBD1 or TRBD2 (5 bases each). Trimming cost V 6 bases and J 0 bases, with 16 bases left between them. CDR1 is MDHEN, CDR2 SYDVKM, per germline. This CDR3 region has 16 residues. The CDR3 protein is CASSSVGVTSTDTQYF. The CDR3 DNA follows: TGTGCCAGCAGCTCTGTGGGGGTAACTAGCACAGATACGCAGTATTTT. Together with reference TRBV28 and TRBJ2-3, the CDR3 gives the full variable domain: DVKVTQSSRYLVKRTGEKVFLECVQDMDHENMFWYRQDPGLGLRLIYFSYDVKMKEKGDIPEGYSVSREKKERFSLILESASTNQTSMYLCASSSVGVTSTDTQYFGPGTRLTVL.

The chain uses TRBV29-1 and TRBJ2-5, with TRBD2 matching 8 bases. CDR3 length: 13 residues. Germline V CDR1 and CDR2: SQVTM, ANQGSEA. J gave up 4 bases and V 7 bases, and 8 bases lay outside the gene matches. CDR3 residues: CSETGGAGETQYF. CDR3 sequence (DNA): TGCAGCGAGACCGGGGGGGCCGGAGAGACCCAGTACTTC.

This chain uses TRBV5-4 with TRBJ2-7; 7 positions match TRBD1. This CDR3 has 14 residues. V shed 2 bases, J shed 3 bases, and the junction held 5 bases outside the gene matches. CDR1 is SGHNT, CDR2 YYREEE, per germline (reference sequence). This CDR3 is CASSFRQGDYEQYF. The CDR3, as DNA: TGTGCCAGCAGCTTTAGGCAGGGGGACTACGAGCAGTACTTC.

This clone has just one count. The genes are TRBV29-1 and TRBJ1-1, with D perhaps TRBD1 (5 bases). V shed 2 bases and J shed 4 bases, with 11 bases lying between them. In germline, CDR1 is SQVTM, CDR2 ANQGSEA. This CDR3 spans 13 amino acids. The CDR3 coding sequence is TGCAGCGTTGAATTCGGGGGGGTCACTGAAGCTTTCTTT. It encodes CSVEFGGVTEAFF.

The V call is TRBV4-1, the J call TRBJ2-3; tentatively, D is TRBD2 (5 bases). Trimming took off 5 bases at V and 7 bases at J, with 10 bases between the two ends. Per germline, CDR1 MGHRA and CDR2 YSYEKL. The CDR3 length is 12 residues. In DNA form, the CDR3 reads TGCGCCAGCAGCTCCCGGGGTCATACGCAGTATTTT. This gives the protein CASSSRGHTQYF.

The rearrangement links TRBV29-1 to TRBJ1-4, with a weak D call TRBD1 (5 bases). The ends were cut back, 7 bases at V and 0 bases at J, with 12 bases in the middle. CDR3 size: 14 residues. Germline-derived CDR1 and CDR2 are SQVTM and ANQGSEA. CDR3 in amino acids: CSGTDRATNEKLFF. CDR3 nucleotide sequence: TGCAGCGGGACCGACAGAGCAACTAATGAAAAACTGTTTTTT.

The chain has TRBV25-1 and TRBJ2-5; the match to TRBD1 covers 9 bases. This CDR3 comprises 16 residues. The V gene's germline CDR1 is MGHDK and CDR2 SYGVNS. The J segment lost 5 bases and the V segment lost 3 bases, leaving 10 bases of the junction unmatched. The CDR3 region is CASSDGVTGGWETQYF. CDR3 in DNA: TGTGCCAGCAGTGATGGGGTTACAGGGGGCTGGGAGACCCAGTACTTC.

The CDR3 loop is CASSGGGASYNEQFF. The CDR3 nucleotides read TGTGCCAGCAGCGGCGGGGGGGCATCCTACAATGAGCAGTTCTTC. This rearrangement joins TRBV13 to TRBJ2-1; 9 bases align to TRBD2. Germline values: CDR1 PRHDT, CDR2 FYEKMQ (reference sequence). The trim removed 5 bases at V and 1 base at J, leaving 3 bases unmatched. The CDR3 runs to 15 residues.

The CDR3, as DNA: TGTGCCTGCGAGGCGGGGAGCTCCTACAATGAGCAGTTCTTC. This encodes CACEAGSSYNEQFF. V usage is TRBV30 and J usage is TRBJ2-1; the D gene is possibly TRBD2 (6 bases). This CDR3 comprises 14 residues. V gave up 6 bases and J gave up 0 bases, with 12 bases separating them. Germline V lookup: CDR1 GTSNPN, CDR2 SVGIG (reference sequence).

This rearrangement joins TRBV4-1 to TRBJ2-2, with 11 bases aligning to TRBD2. The germline V gene has CDR1 MGHRA and CDR2 YSYEKL. This CDR3 is 18 amino acids long. J gave up 3 bases and V 0 bases, and 6 bases lay outside the gene matches. CDR3: CASSQEPSGGIYTGELFF. The CDR3, as DNA: TGCGCCAGCAGCCAAGAACCTAGCGGGGGGATCTACACCGGGGAGCTGTTTTTT.

V gene TRBV11-1 combines with J gene TRBJ1-3; D uncertain. The CDR3 loop spans 15 amino acids. CDR1 and CDR2 (germline): SGHAT, FQDESV (reference sequence). V was cut by 1 base and J by 2 bases, with 9 bases left in between. CDR3 DNA: TGTGCCAGCAGCTTAGAGGGAGGCGCTGGAAACACCATATATTTT. It is translated as CASSLEGGAGNTIYF.

The chain employs TRBV27 and TRBJ2-1, with D perhaps TRBD2 (8 bases). Germline CDR1 and CDR2: MNHEY and SMNVEV (reference sequence). Trimming shortened V by 5 bases and J by 2 bases, and 13 bases separated the two germline ends. The CDR3 contains 15 residues. CDR3 amino acids: CASSTGGTAYNEQFF. Written as DNA, the CDR3 is TGTGCCAGCAGTACGGGGGGGACAGCCTACAATGAGCAGTTCTTC.

The chain recombines TRBV23-1 with TRBJ2-1, with D unresolved. Being an ORF, TRBV23-1 has a function that is uncertain. Deletions cut 0 bases from V and 7 bases from J, with 13 bases between. The length of the CDR3 is 15 residues. The CDR3, as DNA: TGCGCCAGCAGTCAATCCTCATGGAGTGGGAATGAGCAGTTCTTC. Amino acids: CASSQSSWSGNEQFF.

The chain is built from TRBV18 and TRBJ2-5; D perhaps matches TRBD2 (9 bases). The CDR3 loop spans 21 amino acids. Germline V CDR1 and CDR2: KGHSH, LQKENI. The germline V and J ends were trimmed by 6 bases and 7 bases, with 39 bases remaining between them. This CDR3 is CASSHLLDRVLAGPAGGTQYF. The CDR3 bases are TGTGCCAGCTCGCATCTTCTGGACAGGGTTCTAGCGGGGCCCGCCGGGGGGACCCAGTACTTC. The full variable domain, rest sourced from reference TRBV18 and TRBJ2-5, is NAGVMQNPRHLVRRRGQEARLRCSPMKGHSHVYWYRQLPEEGLKFMVYLQKENIIDESGMPKERFSAEFPKEGPSILRIQQVVRGDSAAYFCASSHLLDRVLAGPAGGTQYFGPGTRLLVL.

In DNA form, the CDR3 reads TGCGCCAGCAGCTTGGACTCAGGGGGCTACACCTTC. Its translation is CASSLDSGGYTF. The chain couples TRBV5-1 to TRBJ1-2; TRBD1 is a possible D gene (5 bases). The CDR3 is made up of 12 amino acids. V gave up 0 bases and J gave up 8 bases, with 8 bases separating them. The germline V gene has CDR1 SGHRS and CDR2 YFSETQ.

The genes are TRBV30 and TRBJ2-7, with TRBD1 identical over 8 bases. CDR3 length equals 14 residues. With 3 bases clipped from V and 3 bases from J, the junction kept 7 bases outside the gene matches. CDR1 and CDR2 from the germline V gene are GTSNPN and SVGIG (reference sequence). CDR3 bases: TGTGCCTGGAGCATGACAGGGGTTAACTACGAGCAGTACTTC. It yields the protein CAWSMTGVNYEQYF.

Concerning this clone: Compared with germline, one end of the junction differs, possibly owing to a read error. Here the CDR3 reads CASSFGGLGNRPQHF. For the CDR3, the DNA is TGTGCCAGCAGCTTTGGAGGCCTCGGCAATCGGCCCCAGCATTTT. This chain connects TRBV5-6 to TRBJ1-5, with D unresolved. Germline values: CDR1 SGHDT, CDR2 YYEEEE. The CDR3 extends over 15 amino acids.

This sequence joins TRBV18 and TRBJ2-7, with D hard to call. CDR1 is KGHSH and CDR2 is LQKENI in the germline V gene. The CDR3 loop spans 14 amino acids. Trimming stripped 8 bases from V and 4 bases from J, with 18 bases between. The CDR3 loop reads CASAQPVGVYEQYF. DNA for the CDR3: TGTGCCAGCGCCCAACCGGTCGGTGTTTACGAGCAGTACTTC.